Each of the 18 T cell receptor beta chains below was sequenced from the same sample in a study of blood T cell repertoires in COVID-19. This table comes from immunoSEQ multiplex PCR, and its TCRdb copy is limited to in-frame clones, with some not included. The sample carries about 160,000 clones, 87% recorded once. The sample taken for sequencing was PBMCs or T cells enriched from blood (not recorded which). The source is a woman in her thirties or forties who had been exposed to COVID-19.

In its sample, this clone was seen a few times. V gene TRBV28 combines with J gene TRBJ1-1; no clear D. Looked up from germline, CDR1 is MDHEN and CDR2 is SYDVKM. V lost 4 bases, J lost 10 bases, and 25 bases lay in between. CDR3 size: 16 residues. CDR3 loop: CASSSPAAGSRRGAFF. The CDR3 DNA reads TGTGCCAGCAGTTCGCCCGCCGCGGGGTCAAGACGAGGAGCTTTCTTT.

The gene calls are TRBV21-1 and TRBJ2-3; TRBD2, the D gene given by the table, was not confirmed from the DNA. TRBV21-1 counts as a pseudogene. The CDR3 totals 17 residues. For the CDR3, the DNA is TGTGCCAGCAGCAAGTTGGGGGACTTTGCTAGCACAGATACGCAGTATTTT. Translated, it gives CASSKLGDFASTDTQYF.

This chain links TRBV11-2 with TRBJ1-1; 7 positions agree with TRBD1. CDR3 size: 15 residues. Trimming removed 5 bases from V and 4 bases from J; junction bases left unmatched: 10. CDR1 and CDR2 from the germline V gene are SGHAT and FQNNGV. This CDR3 is CASSVYRGGGTEAFF. In DNA, the CDR3 is TGTGCCAGCAGCGTCTACAGGGGAGGCGGCACTGAAGCTTTCTTT.

This clone has just one count. V and J are TRBV29-1 and TRBJ2-5, with 7 positions matching TRBD2. CDR1 is SQVTM and CDR2 is ANQGSEA in the germline V gene. V lost 5 bases, J lost 2 bases, and 2 bases stayed unmatched. This CDR3 comprises 12 residues. As DNA, the CDR3 is TGCAGCGTTTCAGCGGGACAAGAGACCCAGTACTTC. It encodes CSVSAGQETQYF. The variable domain in full, with the rest retrieved from reference TRBV29-1 and TRBJ2-5, is SAVISQKPSRDICQRGTSLTIQCQVDSQVTMMFWYRQQPGQSLTLIATANQGSEATYESGFVIDKFPISRPNLTFSTLTVSNMSPEDSSIYLCSVSAGQETQYFGPGTRLLVL.

The rearrangement uses TRBV10-3 and TRBJ1-6, with 7 bases fitting TRBD1. The V gene's germline CDR1 is ENHRY and CDR2 SYGVKD. Losses at the gene ends were 10 bases for V and 7 bases for J; bases not matched to a gene: 4. This CDR3 spans 12 amino acids. CDR3 DNA sequence: TGTGCCACCTGGGACAGCAATTCACCCCTCCACTTT. Amino acids: CATWDSNSPLHF.

The chain joins TRBV7-2 to TRBJ2-3; the D gene is possibly TRBD1 (6 bases). Germline CDR1 reads SGHTA; CDR2 reads FQGNSA. V was trimmed by 5 bases and J by 2 bases, leaving 14 bases between them. This CDR3 has 15 amino acids. In DNA, the CDR3 is TGTGCCAGCAGCCTAGACAGGCTGAACACAGATACGCAGTATTTT. It translates to CASSLDRLNTDTQYF.

The chain links TRBV6-5 to TRBJ2-1; the match to TRBD1 covers 8 bases. V dropped 6 bases and J dropped 0; count of bases not matched to a gene: 4. CDR3 length: 15 amino acids. Germline CDR1 MNHEY, CDR2 SVGAGI. The CDR3 region is CASSTDRDSYNEQFF. CDR3 nucleotides: TGTGCCAGCAGCACGGACAGGGACTCCTACAATGAGCAGTTCTTC.

The genes are TRBV10-1 and TRBJ2-3; 7 bases map to TRBD2. The ends lost 4 bases at V and 6 bases at J; junction bases unmatched: 7. The CDR3 is 14 residues long. The germline V gene encodes CDR1 WNHNN and CDR2 SYGVQD (reference sequence). DNA for the CDR3: TGCGCCAGCAGTGTTGGGGGGGAAACTGATACGCAGTATTTT. Encoded protein: CASSVGGETDTQYF.

The chain links TRBV2 to TRBJ2-3, with 8 bases matching TRBD1. The CDR3 is 14 residues long. J gave up 2 bases and V 6 bases, and 4 bases lay outside the gene matches. Per the germline V gene, CDR1 is SNHLY and CDR2 is FYNNEI. This CDR3 is CASSRTGFTDTQYF. The DNA for the CDR3 is TGTGCCAGCAGCAGGACAGGGTTCACAGATACGCAGTATTTT.

This chain joins TRBV7-2 and TRBJ1-2; 8 positions agree with TRBD1. V trimming: 3 bases; J trimming: 4 bases; junction bases outside the gene matches: 7. Germline V gene sequence: CDR1 SGHTA, CDR2 FQGNSA. This CDR3 region has 15 residues. CDR3 DNA: TGTGCCAGCAGCTTGGTCAGGGGGCAGGGCTATGGCTACACCTTC. Amino acids: CASSLVRGQGYGYTF.

This clone was detected a few times. The chain carries TRBV5-1 and TRBJ1-3, with D perhaps TRBD1 (6 bases). V dropped 4 bases and J dropped 8 bases, with 13 bases sitting between them. The CDR3 consists of 13 residues. CDR1 and CDR2 from the germline V gene are SGHRS and YFSETQ. The CDR3 sequence: CASSEQGRDTIYF. The CDR3 nucleotides are TGCGCCAGCAGCGAACAGGGTCGGGACACCATATATTTT.

V usage is TRBV10-3 and J usage is TRBJ2-1, with 11 bases that match TRBD1. Germline lookup yields CDR1 ENHRY and CDR2 SYGVKD. The CDR3 length is 12 residues. Unmatched junction bases numbered 2, after V lost 11 bases and J lost 5 bases. For the CDR3, the DNA is TGTGCCGGACAGGGGGCCGACAATGAGCAGTTCTTC. Encoded protein: CAGQGADNEQFF.

This chain uses TRBV7-9 with TRBJ1-1, with D maybe TRBD1 (5 bases). The CDR3 is 13 residues long. Trimming removed 3 bases from V and 3 bases from J, with 8 bases in between. From germline, CDR1 is SEHNR and CDR2 FQNEAQ (reference sequence). The CDR3 reads CASSFRRDTEAFF. CDR3 sequence (DNA): TGTGCCAGCAGCTTCCGCAGGGACACTGAAGCTTTCTTT.

This chain joins TRBV2 and TRBJ2-1, with 8 bases identical to TRBD2. V gave up 6 bases and J gave up 9 bases; unmatched junction bases: 4. CDR3 length: 12 amino acids. Germline V gene sequence: CDR1 SNHLY, CDR2 FYNNEI. CDR3 coding DNA: TGTGCCAGCAGCAGGACTAGCTCTGAGCAGTTCTTC. Its translation is CASSRTSSEQFF.

The genes are TRBV19 and TRBJ1-4, with TRBD1 matching 7 bases. The CDR3 loop spans 14 amino acids. Germline V gene sequence: CDR1 LNHDA, CDR2 SQIVND (reference sequence). With V trimmed by 2 bases and J by 6 bases, 3 bases remained unmatched. The CDR3 spells CASSIQGGYEKLFF. In DNA, the CDR3 is TGTGCCAGTAGTATACAAGGGGGCTATGAAAAACTGTTTTTT.

The chain uses TRBV25-1 and TRBJ2-5; TRBD1 aligns across 8 bases. The ends lost 7 bases at V and 4 bases at J; junction bases unmatched: 5. Germline CDR1 is MGHDK and CDR2 is SYGVNS. CDR3 length: 13 amino acids. CDR3 sequence reads: CASTIQGGETQYF. For the CDR3, the DNA is TGTGCCAGCACCATACAGGGGGGAGAGACCCAGTACTTC.

J is TRBJ1-6 and V is TRBV27; 7 bases agree with TRBD1. V trimming: 5 bases; J trimming: 10 bases; junction bases outside the gene matches: 8. Per germline, CDR1 MNHEY and CDR2 SMNVEV (reference sequence). The CDR3 length is 14 residues. In nucleotides, the CDR3 is TGTGCCAGCAGTCCGCGACAGGGTAGGTCACCCCTCCACTTT. It specifies CASSPRQGRSPLHF.

This chain uses TRBV5-1 with TRBJ2-7, with 9 bases that match TRBD1. Germline V lookup: CDR1 SGHRS, CDR2 YFSETQ. With V trimmed by 4 bases and J by 0 bases, 8 bases remained unmatched. This CDR3 has 16 residues. The CDR3 DNA follows: TGCGCCAGCAGCCTCGGACAGGGGCCCGACTCCTACGAGCAGTACTTC. The encoded protein is CASSLGQGPDSYEQYF.